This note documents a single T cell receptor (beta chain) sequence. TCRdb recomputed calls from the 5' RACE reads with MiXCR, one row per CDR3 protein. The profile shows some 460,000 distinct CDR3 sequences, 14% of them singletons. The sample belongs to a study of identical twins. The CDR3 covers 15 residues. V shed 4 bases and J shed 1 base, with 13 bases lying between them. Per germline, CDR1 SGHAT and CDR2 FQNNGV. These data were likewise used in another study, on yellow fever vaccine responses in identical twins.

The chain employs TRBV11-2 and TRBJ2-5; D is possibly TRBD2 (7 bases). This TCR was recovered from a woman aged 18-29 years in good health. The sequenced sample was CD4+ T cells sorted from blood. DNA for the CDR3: TGTGCCAGCAGCTCCGCGCGGGGGCCCCAAGAGACCCAGTACTTC. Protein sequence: CASSSARGPQETQYF.